The rows below give T cell receptor beta chains drawn from one sample of a study of blood T cell repertoires in COVID-19. TCRdb's copy holds only in-frame clones and misses some; the assay was immunoSEQ multiplex PCR. The sample has around 300,000 clones; 75% to 90% are singletons. The specimen was peripheral blood. The receptors were gathered from a woman aged 70-85 years with acute or convalescent COVID-19. Both conserved end residues are part of each CDR3. Each record gives: D gene, V gene, J gene, clone size, CDR3 protein, CDR3 DNA. D genes are given only for firm matches. Size values are once, few and many counts, or a class for expanded clones, and some rows have none.

>.|TRBV6-5|TRBJ2-2|.
CASRLGNTGELFF
TGTGCCAGCAGACTAGGAAACACCGGGGAGCTGTTTTTT
>.|TRBV10-3|TRBJ2-3|few
CAISETEDTQYF
TGTGCCATCAGTGAAACGGAGGATACGCAGTATTTT
>TRBD1|TRBV30|TRBJ1-2|.
CAWSSNRGPYGYTF
TGTGCCTGGAGTTCGAACAGGGGGCCCTATGGCTACACCTTC
>TRBD1|TRBV5-1|TRBJ2-1|.
CASSPLRGQASYNEQFF
TGCGCCAGCAGCCCCCTCCGGGGACAGGCCTCCTACAATGAGCAGTTCTTC
>.|TRBV6-1|TRBJ1-4|.
CASSYDDSREKLFF
TGTGCCAGCAGCTACGATGACTCTCGGGAAAAACTGTTTTTT
>.|TRBV30|TRBJ1-3|.
CAWDSSGNTIYF
TGTGCCTGGGACAGCTCTGGAAACACCATATATTTT
>TRBD2|TRBV11-3|TRBJ2-2|.
CASSFLAGMNTGELFF
TGTGCCAGCAGCTTCTTAGCGGGAATGAACACCGGGGAGCTGTTTTTT
>TRBD1|TRBV24-1|TRBJ1-2|.
CATSEGTGYGYTF
TGTGCCACCAGTGAGGGGACAGGGTATGGCTACACCTTC
>TRBD1|TRBV6-5|TRBJ2-3|.
CASSRGQGDTDTQYF
TGTGCCAGCAGTAGGGGACAGGGAGACACAGATACGCAGTATTTT
>.|TRBV18|TRBJ1-5|.
CASSPQARSSNQPQHF
TGTGCCAGCTCACCACAGGCCAGGTCCAGCAATCAGCCCCAGCATTTT
>.|TRBV4-1|TRBJ1-5|.
CASSLTPGGNQPQHF
TGCGCCAGCAGCCTGACACCGGGAGGTAATCAGCCCCAGCATTTT
>.|TRBV6-5|TRBJ2-7|.
CASRKTGTYEQYF
TGTGCCAGCAGAAAGACGGGAACCTACGAGCAGTACTTC
>TRBD1|TRBV27|TRBJ2-1|.
CASSSAEDRVGHEQFF
TGTGCCAGCAGTTCCGCGGAGGACAGGGTAGGTCATGAGCAGTTCTTC
>TRBD1|TRBV10-3|TRBJ2-7|.
CAISDGKGARYEQYF
TGTGCCATCAGTGATGGGAAGGGGGCGCGTTACGAGCAGTACTTC
>.|TRBV20-1|TRBJ1-2|.
CSARRGGYTF
TGCAGTGCTAGGCGGGGGGGCTACACCTTC
>.|TRBV4-1|TRBJ2-1|.
CASSQDPGKPYNEQFF
TGCGCCAGCAGCCAAGACCCAGGCAAACCCTACAATGAGCAGTTCTTC
>.|TRBV18|TRBJ2-3|.
CASSPPNTDTQYF
TGTGCCAGCTCACCACCTAACACAGATACGCAGTATTTT
>.|TRBV10-2|TRBJ2-7|.
CASSESGGQQYF
TGCGCCAGCAGTGAGTCCGGGGGTCAGCAGTACTTC
>TRBD2|TRBV24-1|TRBJ2-3|.
CATSDQTSGGNTQYF
TGTGCCACCAGTGACCAGACTAGCGGGGGAAATACGCAGTATTTT
>TRBD1|TRBV2|TRBJ1-1|.
CASSADRVNTEAFF
TGTGCCAGCAGTGCCGACAGGGTGAACACTGAAGCTTTCTTT
>.|TRBV6-5|TRBJ2-7|once
CASRRTWRTEHEQYF
TGTGCCAGCAGACGGACTTGGCGAACAGAACACGAGCAGTACTTC
>.|TRBV18|TRBJ1-1|.
CASSPPGRSEAFF
TGTGCCAGCTCCCCCCCGGGTCGGTCTGAAGCTTTCTTT
>.|TRBV2|TRBJ1-2|.
CASELGGVGNYGYTF
TGTGCCAGCGAGTTAGGGGGGGTTGGTAACTATGGCTACACCTTC
>.|TRBV5-1|TRBJ2-7|.
CASSHAASYEQYF
TGCGCCAGCAGCCATGCGGCCTCCTACGAGCAGTACTTC
>.|TRBV14|TRBJ1-1|.
CASSLTPPTAEAFF
TGTGCCAGCAGCCTTACGCCGCCGACTGCTGAAGCTTTCTTT
>.|TRBV27|TRBJ1-2|once
CASSRDISYGYTF
TGTGCCAGCAGCCGGGACATCTCCTATGGCTACACCTTC
>TRBD2|TRBV3-1/TRBV3-2|TRBJ2-3|once
CASSPSGGGADTQYF
TGTGCCAGCAGCCCCTCGGGAGGGGGGGCAGATACGCAGTATTTT
>.|TRBV5-6|TRBJ1-2|.
CASRPSTDQGGYTF
TGTGCCAGCAGACCATCGACAGACCAAGGTGGCTACACCTTC
>.|TRBV24-1|TRBJ2-1|.
CATSHNRLAEQFF
TGTGCCACCAGTCACAACAGGTTGGCTGAGCAGTTCTTC
>TRBD1|TRBV12-5|TRBJ2-3|.
CASGLGQGPTDTQYF
TGTGCTAGTGGTTTGGGACAGGGCCCCACAGATACGCAGTATTTT
>.|TRBV5-1|TRBJ2-2|.
CASSLVLGADGELFF
TGCGCCAGCAGCTTGGTTCTAGGGGCAGACGGGGAGCTGTTTTTT
>.|TRBV20-1|TRBJ2-3|.
CSAPEIGTQYF
TGCAGTGCCCCGGAGATAGGTACGCAGTATTTT
>TRBD2|TRBV2|TRBJ2-1|.
CAGRASGGDNEQFF
TGTGCCGGGCGGGCTAGCGGGGGGGACAATGAGCAGTTCTTC
>.|TRBV2|TRBJ1-6|.
CASSVEGLIPLHF
TGTGCCAGCAGTGTAGAAGGACTCATACCCCTCCACTTT
>.|TRBV2|TRBJ1-1|.
CASSKREAGEGTEAFF
TGTGCCAGCAGTAAGAGAGAGGCGGGCGAAGGGACTGAAGCTTTCTTT
>TRBD1|TRBV6-5|TRBJ2-7|.
CASSYSRSQGAGEQYF
TGTGCCAGCAGTTACTCGAGATCGCAGGGGGCTGGAGAGCAGTACTTC
>.|TRBV6-5|TRBJ2-2|few
CASRRQRNTGELFF
TGTGCCAGCAGACGACAGAGGAACACCGGGGAGCTGTTTTTT
>.|TRBV5-1|TRBJ1-6|few
CASSLGNRVNSPLHF
TGCGCCAGCAGCTTGGGGAACAGGGTTAATTCACCCCTCCACTTT
>.|TRBV5-1|TRBJ1-2|.
CASSLEGEIYTF
TGCGCCAGCAGCTTGGAGGGGGAGATCTACACCTTC
>TRBD1|TRBV6-5|TRBJ1-1|.
CASSQQGARNTEAFF
TGTGCCAGCAGTCAACAGGGGGCCCGGAACACTGAAGCTTTCTTT
>.|TRBV15|TRBJ2-5|.
CATSRDPTRGETQYF
TGTGCCACCAGCAGAGATCCGACCCGGGGAGAGACCCAGTACTTC
>.|TRBV6-5|TRBJ1-5|.
CASRDSGLGQPQHF
TGTGCCAGCAGGGACTCAGGACTTGGTCAGCCCCAGCATTTT
>.|TRBV4-2|TRBJ1-1|.
CASSQESTGWNTEAFF
TGTGCCAGCAGCCAAGAGTCCACAGGGTGGAACACTGAAGCTTTCTTT
>TRBD1|TRBV29-1|TRBJ2-7|.
CSVADYRGIYEQYF
TGCAGCGTCGCGGACTACAGGGGGATCTACGAGCAGTACTTC
>.|TRBV29-1|TRBJ1-1|once
CSVRQEGAFF
TGCAGCGTCCGTCAGGAAGGAGCTTTCTTT
>.|TRBV6-5|TRBJ1-4|.
CASSYGGRREKLFF
TGTGCCAGCAGTTACGGGGGGAGGCGGGAAAAACTGTTTTTT
>.|TRBV11-3|TRBJ1-5|.
CASRNTGMGYISNQPQHF
TGTGCCAGCAGAAATACAGGGATGGGTTACATTAGCAATCAGCCCCAGCATTTT
>.|TRBV6-1|TRBJ1-5|few
CASSEGWTLNQPQHF
TGTGCCAGCAGTGAAGGGTGGACACTGAATCAGCCCCAGCATTTT
>.|TRBV11-3|TRBJ2-5|.
CASSSLANWETQYF
TGTGCCAGCAGCTCCCTAGCTAATTGGGAGACCCAGTACTTC
>.|TRBV3-1/TRBV3-2|TRBJ2-3|.
CASSQARMDTDTQYF
TGTGCCAGCAGCCAAGCTAGGATGGACACAGATACGCAGTATTTT
>TRBD1|TRBV5-1|TRBJ2-5|.
CASSLGYGTGTETQYF
TGCGCCAGCAGCTTGGGCTACGGGACAGGGACGGAGACCCAGTACTTC
>TRBD1|TRBV5-1|TRBJ1-1|.
CASSSEDRGATEAFF
TGCGCCAGCAGCTCCGAGGACAGGGGGGCCACTGAAGCTTTCTTT
>TRBD2|TRBV3-1/TRBV3-2|TRBJ2-3|.
CASSQSGGPLTDTQYF
TGTGCCAGCAGCCAAAGCGGGGGGCCCCTCACAGATACGCAGTATTTT
>.|TRBV4-2|TRBJ1-2|.
CASSATGLNYGYTF
TGTGCCAGCAGCGCTACGGGGTTAAATTACGGCTACACCTTC